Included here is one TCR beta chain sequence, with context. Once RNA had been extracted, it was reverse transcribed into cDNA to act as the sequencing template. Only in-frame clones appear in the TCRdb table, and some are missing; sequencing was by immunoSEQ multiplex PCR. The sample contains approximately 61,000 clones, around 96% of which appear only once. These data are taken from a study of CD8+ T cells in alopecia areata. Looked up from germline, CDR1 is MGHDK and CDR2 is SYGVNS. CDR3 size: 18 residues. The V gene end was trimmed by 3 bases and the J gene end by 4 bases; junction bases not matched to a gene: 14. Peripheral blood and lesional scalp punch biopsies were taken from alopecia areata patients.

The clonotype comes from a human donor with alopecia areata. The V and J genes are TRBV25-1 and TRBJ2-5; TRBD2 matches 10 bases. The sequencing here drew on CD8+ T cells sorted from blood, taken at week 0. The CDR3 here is CASSEGYITSGDGETQYF. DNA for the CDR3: TGTGCCAGCAGTGAGGGCTATATTACTAGCGGGGATGGAGAGACCCAGTACTTC.